The 27 T cell receptor beta chains in this list originate from one sample, sequenced in a study of T cells in Graves' hyperthyroidism and ophthalmopathy. Amplification of TCR beta CDR3 regions used RNA as the template. When the TCR CDR3 underwent first-round RT-PCR, the HTBI primer set was used. MiXCR, applied by TCRdb to the multiplex PCR reads, yields one record per CDR3 protein. This sample yields hundreds of thousands of distinct CDR3 sequences, of which over 40% are seen a single time; less than 9.5% belongs to the top ten. Sequenced material: peripheral blood or thyroid tissue (not recorded which). Source of these receptors: an adult man with Graves' disease, either hyperthyroidism or ophthalmopathy (not recorded which).

This clonotype was detected a few times. V and J are TRBV7-2 and TRBJ2-7; 8 nucleotides agree with TRBD2. The CDR3 runs 15 residues. The junction had 4 bases not matched to a gene; V was cut back by 1 base and J by 2 bases. Germline CDR1 reads SGHTA; CDR2 reads FQGNSA. The chain's CDR3 is CASSLDGGGPYEQYF. The DNA of the CDR3 is TGTGCCAGCAGCTTAGACGGGGGGGGCCCCTACGAGCAGTACTTC. Complete variable domain (other parts from reference TRBV7-2 and TRBJ2-7): GAGVSQSPSNKVTEKGKDVELRCDPISGHTALYWYRQSLGQGLEFLIYFQGNSAPDKSGLPSDRFSAERTGGSVSTLTIQRTQQEDSAVYLCASSLDGGGPYEQYFGPGTRLTVT.

This clonotype appeared a few times. The chain links TRBV5-1 to TRBJ2-7, with D unclear. This CDR3 comprises 13 residues. Germline CDR1 reads SGHRS; CDR2 reads YFSETQ. Trimming shortened V by 0 bases and J by 3 bases, and 7 bases separated the two germline ends. The CDR3 protein is CASSLDSFYEQYF. In nucleotides, the CDR3 is TGCGCCAGCAGCTTGGACTCCTTCTACGAGCAGTACTTC.

The chain carries TRBV7-3 and TRBJ2-2; D call uncertain. The CDR3 sequence is 14 residues long. Trimming pared 5 bases from V and 6 bases from J, leaving 13 bases between. Germline lookup yields CDR1 SGHTA and CDR2 FQGTGA. The CDR3: CASSQGRFSGELFF. Here the CDR3 DNA reads TGTGCCAGCAGCCAAGGAAGGTTTTCCGGGGAGCTGTTTTTT.

In the case of this clonotype: One junction end disagrees with the germline gene, perhaps due to a read error. This chain connects TRBV2 to TRBJ2-7; 10 nucleotides line up with TRBD1. The CDR3 has 16 amino acids. Per germline, CDR1 SNHLY and CDR2 FYNNEI. The CDR3 bases are TGCGCCAGCAGTGAGTCGCCGGGACAGGGGATCAACGAGCAGTACTTC. This encodes CASSESPGQGINEQYF. Full variable domain (rest looked up from reference TRBV2 and TRBJ2-7): EPEVTQTPSHQVTQMGQEVILRCVPISNHLYFYWYRQILGQKVEFLVSFYNNEISEKSEIFDDQFSVERPDGSNFTLKIRSTKLEDSAMYFCASSESPGQGINEQYFGPGTRLTVT.

In this sample, this clonotype turned up many times. This sequence joins TRBV7-2 and TRBJ1-6; D ambiguous. Deletions cut 7 bases from V and 0 bases from J, with 10 bases between. Per the germline V gene, CDR1 is SGHTA and CDR2 is FQGNSA. The CDR3 spans 15 residues. In DNA form, the CDR3 reads TGTGCCAGCATGGTCCAAAGCTCCTATAATTCACCCCTCCACTTT. Translation gives CASMVQSSYNSPLHF.

The rearrangement links TRBV9 to TRBJ2-2, with D uncertain. The CDR3 has 14 residues. V shed 0 bases and J shed 4 bases, with 7 bases lying between them. Per the germline V gene, CDR1 is SGDLS and CDR2 is YYNGEE. CDR3 sequence reads: CASSVALSTGELFF. The CDR3 coding sequence is TGTGCCAGCAGCGTAGCTCTGAGCACCGGGGAGCTGTTTTTT.

The chain recombines TRBV7-6 with TRBJ2-7; 7 nucleotides agree with TRBD2. With V trimmed by 5 bases and J by 3 bases, 7 bases remained unmatched. The germline V gene has CDR1 SGHVS and CDR2 FNYEAQ. The CDR3 contains 14 residues. Here the CDR3 DNA reads TGTGCCAGCAGCCCTGTACGGGGGGACTACGAGCAGTACTTC. This translates into CASSPVRGDYEQYF.

The chain is built from TRBV19 and TRBJ1-4, with 9 bases identical to TRBD1. The CDR3 loop spans 13 amino acids. Germline assignment: CDR1 LNHDA and CDR2 SQIVND (reference sequence). DNA of the CDR3: TGTGCTTCCCTCGGGACAGGGAATGAAAAACTGTTTTTT. It yields the protein CASLGTGNEKLFF.

This clonotype has just a few counts. This rearrangement joins TRBV12-3 or TRBV12-4 to TRBJ1-6, with D possibly matching TRBD1 (5 bases). This CDR3 contains 14 residues. Trimming removed 3 bases at V and 10 bases at J, with 13 bases between. The DNA of the CDR3 is TGTGCCAGCAGTTTCTTCCAGGGTGGCTCACCCCTCCACTTT. As protein: CASSFFQGGSPLHF.

This clonotype showed up many times. The V and J genes are TRBV20-1 and TRBJ1-6; 7 positions agree with TRBD1. The CDR3 sequence is 12 residues long. The germline gives CDR1 DFQATT, CDR2 SNEGSKA (reference sequence). V shed 4 bases and J 9 bases; nucleotides not matched to a gene: 3. CDR3 protein: CSANRGSSPLHF. The CDR3 DNA is TGCAGTGCTAACAGGGGTAGTTCACCCCTCCACTTT.

V gene TRBV10-3 combines with J gene TRBJ1-3; a weak D match, TRBD1 (6 bases). Germline V gene sequence: CDR1 ENHRY, CDR2 SYGVKD. This CDR3 has 16 amino acids. V lost 0 bases and J lost 2, with 11 bases in between. The CDR3 loop is CAISESAGAAGNTIYF. In nucleotides, the CDR3 is TGTGCCATCAGTGAGTCTGCGGGGGCGGCTGGAAACACCATATATTTT.

As for this clonotype: A clone one base away is much larger, so this may be a read error. The chain has TRBV7-2 and TRBJ2-5; 9 bases are shared with TRBD2. CDR1 is SGHTA and CDR2 is FQGNSA in the germline V gene. The CDR3 totals 15 residues. CDR3 in DNA: TGTGCCGGCAGGTTAATGTCTAGCGGGATCGGGACCCAGTACTTC. Translated: CAGRLMSSGIGTQYF. The full variable domain, with the rest looked up from reference TRBV7-2 and TRBJ2-5, is GAGVSQSPSNKVTEKGKDVELRCDPISGHTALYWYRQSLGQGLEFLIYFQGNSAPDKSGLPSDRFSAERTGGSVSTLTIQRTQQEDSAVYLCAGRLMSSGIGTQYFGPGTRLLVL.

The J gene is TRBJ1-1, the V gene TRBV20-1, with D perhaps matching TRBD1 (5 bases). Germline V lookup: CDR1 DFQATT, CDR2 SNEGSKA (reference sequence). V gave up 1 base and J gave up 4 bases, with 7 bases separating them. CDR3 length: 12 amino acids. CDR3 loop: CSARGTPTEAFF. CDR3 coding DNA: TGCAGTGCTAGAGGGACACCCACTGAAGCTTTCTTT.

The chain couples TRBV25-1 to TRBJ1-2, with no clear D. The ends were cut back, 1 base at V and 2 bases at J, with 11 bases in the middle. This CDR3 is 15 amino acids long. CDR1 is MGHDK, CDR2 SYGVNS, per germline. CDR3 sequence: CASSEFKGTNYGYTF. CDR3 nucleotides: TGTGCCAGCAGTGAATTTAAGGGAACAAACTATGGCTACACCTTC.

Details on this clonotype: A read error likely explains this, since a far larger clone differs by one base. V gene TRBV7-8 combines with J gene TRBJ1-6, with unresolved D. Trimming shortened V by 8 bases and J by 7 bases, and 9 bases separated the two germline ends. The germline gives CDR1 SGHVS, CDR2 FQNEAQ. The CDR3 spans 12 residues. The DNA of the CDR3 is TGTGCCAGCGGTCAGGCCAATTCACCCCTCCACTTT. This sequence encodes CASGQANSPLHF.

This clonotype was counted many times. The CDR3 loop is CASSLPDSYGYTF. The CDR3 nucleotides read TGTGCCAGCAGCCTGCCGGACAGCTATGGCTACACCTTC. The rearrangement uses TRBV7-9 and TRBJ1-2; TRBD1 might be the D (6 bases). CDR3 size: 13 residues. Germline V gives CDR1 SEHNR, CDR2 FQNEAQ (reference sequence). Trimming removed 5 bases from V and 4 bases from J, with 11 bases in between.

This clonotype came up a few times. This sequence joins TRBV20-1 and TRBJ1-5, with TRBD1 identical over 9 bases. Trimming took 0 bases from V and 5 from J; bases not matched to a gene: 14. The CDR3 spans 18 residues. Germline V lookup: CDR1 DFQATT, CDR2 SNEGSKA (reference sequence). CDR3 residues: CSARDFRTGTGSDQPQHF. The CDR3 DNA follows: TGCAGTGCTAGAGATTTCCGCACCGGGACAGGGTCGGATCAGCCCCAGCATTTT.

The gene calls are TRBV7-9 and TRBJ1-1; D is ambiguous. V lost 5 bases and J 7 bases, leaving 20 bases between the germline ends. CDR1 and CDR2 from the germline V gene are SEHNR and FQNEAQ (reference sequence). The CDR3 is 15 residues long. The CDR3: CASSTLEAERDEAFF. The CDR3 bases are TGTGCCAGCAGCACCCTCGAAGCGGAAAGGGATGAAGCTTTCTTT.

Turning to this clonotype: A clone one base away is much larger, so this may be a read error. The chain is built from TRBV7-9 and TRBJ1-1, with D unclear. This CDR3 comprises 13 residues. Per the germline V gene, CDR1 is SEHNR and CDR2 is FQNEAQ (reference sequence). The V and J ends lost 3 bases and 1 base respectively, with 6 bases between them. Written as DNA, the CDR3 is TGTGCCAGCAGCTTCCCTAGGAACACTGAAGCTTTCTTT. Encoded protein: CASSFPRNTEAFF.

The chain couples TRBV10-2 to TRBJ1-1; tentatively, D is TRBD1 (6 bases). There are 11 residues in the CDR3. The V gene lost 11 bases and the J gene lost 4 bases, with 11 bases spanning the gap. Germline V CDR1 and CDR2: WSHSY, SAAADI. In DNA, the CDR3 is TGCGCCCCTACAGGGACCACTGAAGCTTTCTTT. Its translation: CAPTGTTEAFF.

The chain links TRBV12-3 or TRBV12-4 to TRBJ1-2; D is unresolved. Trimming left V 5 bases short and J 7 bases short, with 11 bases between. This CDR3 has 12 residues. This CDR3 reads CASSEGLCGYTF. The CDR3 nucleotides read TGTGCCAGCAGTGAGGGTCTGTGTGGCTACACCTTC.

This sequence joins TRBV12-3 or TRBV12-4 and TRBJ1-2; D unresolved. The CDR3 loop spans 12 amino acids. Trimming stripped 4 bases from V and 7 bases from J, with 10 bases between. The CDR3 loop reads CASSSRLSGYTF. In DNA, the CDR3 is TGTGCCAGCAGTTCGAGACTAAGTGGCTACACCTTC.

This clonotype was counted between two and nine times. The rearrangement uses TRBV20-1 and TRBJ2-5, with 7 nucleotides matching TRBD1. The CDR3 is 14 residues long. J lost 1 base, V lost 6 bases, and 8 bases had no gene match. Per the germline V gene, CDR1 is DFQATT and CDR2 is SNEGSKA (reference sequence). CDR3 coding DNA: TGCAGTGCCAGACTGACAGGGTTCCAAGAGACCCAGTACTTC. Amino acid sequence: CSARLTGFQETQYF.

This clonotype appeared once. The chain uses TRBV6-5 and TRBJ1-5; D is ambiguous. Trimming took off 5 bases at V and 0 bases at J, with 20 bases between the two ends. This CDR3 is built from 18 residues. Germline-derived CDR1 and CDR2 are MNHEY and SVGAGI. The CDR3 reads CASSVSPLQRNSNQPQHF. For the CDR3, the DNA is TGTGCCAGCAGTGTTAGCCCCTTACAGCGGAATAGCAATCAGCCCCAGCATTTT.

This clonotype has a count of ten or more. V is TRBV7-3 and J is TRBJ1-5, with D uncertain. The germline V and J ends were trimmed by 0 bases and 7 bases, with 7 bases remaining between them. Germline V gene sequence: CDR1 SGHTA, CDR2 FQGTGA. There are 13 residues in the CDR3. The CDR3 is CASSLTSGQPQHF. The CDR3 region has the DNA TGTGCCAGCAGCTTAACAAGTGGACAGCCCCAGCATTTT.

This sequence joins TRBV6-5 and TRBJ2-7; 9 positions match TRBD1. Germline V lookup: CDR1 MNHEY, CDR2 SVGAGI. The V gene end was trimmed by 5 bases and the J gene end by 6 bases; junction bases not matched to a gene: 8. This CDR3 spans 14 amino acids. The CDR3 nucleotides are TGTGCCAGCAGTGGAGCGGGACAGGGAGGCGAGCAGTACTTC. This codes for CASSGAGQGGEQYF.

The gene calls are TRBV29-1 and TRBJ2-7; 7 bases are shared with TRBD1. The CDR3 extends over 14 amino acids. The trim removed 4 bases at V and 2 bases at J, leaving 8 bases unmatched. Germline V gene lookup returns CDR1 SQVTM and CDR2 ANQGSEA. The CDR3, as DNA: TGCAGCGTTGTTCAGGGGGATTCGGCCTACGAGCAGTACTTC. This gives the protein CSVVQGDSAYEQYF.